This T cell receptor beta chain was sequenced for a study of shared clonotypes between healthy human individuals. The authors' processing: ImmunoSEQ yielded junction-only sequences lacking quality scores, so filtering differed. The assay was immunoSEQ multiplex PCR, and TCRdb's table has in-frame clones only and misses some. The V and J calls and clone size are taken from that table; D and trimming were inferred from the DNA. The data show about 230,000 clones, approximately 65% seen once. Trimming removed 5 bases from V and 2 bases from J, with 10 bases in between. The CDR3 totals 15 residues. The germline gives CDR1 MNHEY, CDR2 SMNVEV (reference sequence).

The receptor's source is a man aged 25 to 40 in good health. The chain joins TRBV27 to TRBJ2-6; the D is unclear. The sample comprised memory CD4+ T cells sorted from blood. Indicated subset: CD45RA-negative fraction. DNA of the CDR3: TGTGCCAGCAGTGGCCGGGCGGCTGGGGCCAACGTCCTGACTTTC. Translation gives CASSGRAAGANVLTF.